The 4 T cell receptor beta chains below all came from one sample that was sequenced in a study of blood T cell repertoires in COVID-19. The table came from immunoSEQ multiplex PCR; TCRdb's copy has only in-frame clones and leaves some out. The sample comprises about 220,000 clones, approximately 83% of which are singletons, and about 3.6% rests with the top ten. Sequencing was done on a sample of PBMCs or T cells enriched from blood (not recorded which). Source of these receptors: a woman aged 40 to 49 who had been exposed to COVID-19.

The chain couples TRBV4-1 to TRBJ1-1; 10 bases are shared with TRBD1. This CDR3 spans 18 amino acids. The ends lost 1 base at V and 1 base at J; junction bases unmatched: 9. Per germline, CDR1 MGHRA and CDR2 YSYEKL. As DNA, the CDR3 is TGCGCCAGCAGCCAAGTAGGCGGGACAGGGGACTCGAACACTGAAGCTTTCTTT. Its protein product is CASSQVGGTGDSNTEAFF.

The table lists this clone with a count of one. CDR3 DNA: TGTGCCAGCAGTTGGGAGGCGGGGGCCCTCTACAATGAGCAGTTCTTC. Protein product: CASSWEAGALYNEQFF. The genes are TRBV6-5 and TRBJ2-1; possibly TRBD2 for D (7 bases). The V gene lost 4 bases and the J gene lost 3 bases, with 16 bases spanning the gap. The CDR3 is 16 residues long. Looked up from germline, CDR1 is MNHEY and CDR2 is SVGAGI.

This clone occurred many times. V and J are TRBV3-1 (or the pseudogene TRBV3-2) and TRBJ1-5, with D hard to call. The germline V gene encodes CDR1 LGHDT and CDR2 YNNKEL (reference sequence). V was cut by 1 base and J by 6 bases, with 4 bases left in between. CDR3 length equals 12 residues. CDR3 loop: CASSQVGQPQHF. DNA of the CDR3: TGTGCCAGCAGCCAAGTCGGTCAGCCCCAGCATTTT.

As DNA, the CDR3 is TGTGCCAGCAGCCGACGGAGAGACTCCTATAATTCACCCCTCCACTTT. Translated: CASSRRRDSYNSPLHF. The J gene is TRBJ1-6, the V gene TRBV7-8, with no clear D. Germline V gene lookup returns CDR1 SGHVS and CDR2 FQNEAQ. V was shortened by 5 bases and J by 0 bases, with 11 bases between the two germline ends. This CDR3 is built from 16 residues.